The following is a T cell receptor beta chain sequence with its context. Its antigen is undetermined. As for time point: peripheral blood 6 weeks after treatment start. The CDR3 has 17 residues. J was trimmed by 1 base and V by 4 bases; bases with no gene match: 6. Germline V gene sequence: CDR1 SGHRS, CDR2 YFSETQ. The data derive from a study of PD-L1 blockade in urothelial cancer. Study-level results: Below-median TCR clonality that was measured in pretreatment blood predicted better survival.

Clones were read by immunoSEQ multiplex PCR, and TCRdb kept only the in-frame ones, dropping some. The sample yields some 110,000 clones, more than 85% seen once. V usage is TRBV5-1 and J usage is TRBJ2-6; 9 nucleotides agree with TRBD1. The material sequenced was PBMCs, taken around atezolizumab (anti-PD-L1) treatment. This TCR was sampled from a man aged 55-75 years with urothelial cancer. The CDR3 coding sequence is TGCGCCAGCAGCCCTGGACAGGGGTCTTCTGGGGCCAACGTCCTGACTTTC. Its protein is CASSPGQGSSGANVLTF.